The next 16 T cell receptor beta chains were all read from a single sample in a study of beta chain features in type 1 diabetes. Study outcomes and limitations: Among patients with Type 1 diabetes, TCRB CDR3s were moderately but significantly shorter in every one of the four CD4+ subsets.

Antigens for these TCRs are unknown. The isolated RNA, all of it, was reverse transcribed, so expressed TCRB transcripts were what got sequenced. The protocol was immunoSEQ multiplex PCR, while the TCRdb copy is restricted to in-frame clones and leaves out a portion. This table holds more than 200,000 clones, 16% found once. Sequencing was done on a sample of naive CD4+ T cells from blood. The source is a man aged 30 to 39 with type 1 diabetes.

The rearrangement uses TRBV29-1 and TRBJ1-1; TRBD1 might be the D (5 bases). Germline assignment: CDR1 SQVTM and CDR2 ANQGSEA. The V end lost 7 bases, the J end lost 10 bases, and 13 bases lay between the germline ends. This CDR3 has 10 residues. CDR3 nucleotide sequence: TGCAGCGGGATGGGGACGCTAGCTTTCTTT. This sequence encodes CSGMGTLAFF.

V is TRBV15 and J is TRBJ2-7; D is perhaps TRBD1 (5 bases). The V end lost 0 bases, the J end lost 4 bases, and 13 bases lay between the germline ends. This CDR3 is 15 amino acids long. Germline V lookup: CDR1 LNHNV, CDR2 YYDKDF (reference sequence). The CDR3 loop reads CATSRDPTVNYEQYF. CDR3 bases: TGTGCCACCAGCAGAGACCCGACAGTAAATTACGAGCAGTACTTC.

This clone has a handful of counts. V and J are TRBV5-1 and TRBJ2-7; D is uncertain. The CDR3 loop spans 14 amino acids. CDR1 and CDR2 from the germline V gene are SGHRS and YFSETQ. Trimming took off 2 bases at V and 6 bases at J, with 15 bases between the two ends. The CDR3 is CASSLDRAPGEQYF. The CDR3 DNA reads TGCGCCAGCAGCTTAGATAGAGCTCCGGGCGAGCAGTACTTC.

This clone appeared a few times. V gene TRBV2 combines with J gene TRBJ2-1, with D possibly TRBD1 on 5 matching bases. The CDR3 runs to 11 residues. Trimming took off 2 bases at V and 14 bases at J, with 10 bases between the two ends. The germline V gene encodes CDR1 SNHLY and CDR2 FYNNEI. This CDR3 is CASSERTIEFF. For the CDR3, the DNA is TGTGCCAGCAGTGAAAGGACAATAGAGTTCTTC. Supplemented by reference TRBV2 and TRBJ2-1, the full variable domain reads EPEVTQTPSHQVTQMGQEVILRCVPISNHLYFYWYRQILGQKVEFLVSFYNNEISEKSEIFDDQFSVERPDGSNFTLKIRSTKLEDSAMYFCASSERTIEFFGPGTRLTVL.

This clone was recorded a few times. This chain connects TRBV28 to TRBJ2-3; no clear D gene. The length of the CDR3 is 14 residues. Trimming pared 2 bases from V and 1 base from J, leaving 7 bases between. Looked up from germline, CDR1 is MDHEN and CDR2 is SYDVKM. CDR3 nucleotides: TGTGCCAGCAGTTTACCACCCGGCACAGATACGCAGTATTTT. Amino acids: CASSLPPGTDTQYF.

This clone was seen a handful of times. The gene calls are TRBV2 and TRBJ2-7, with D hard to call. The germline V and J ends were trimmed by 8 bases and 9 bases, with 5 bases remaining between them. In germline, CDR1 is SNHLY, CDR2 FYNNEI. The length of the CDR3 is 8 residues. The CDR3 coding sequence is TGTGCCAGCGGTGGGCAGTACTTC. Its translation is CASGGQYF.

The rearrangement uses TRBV6-5 and TRBJ2-7; D is possibly TRBD1 or TRBD2 (5 bases each). There are 15 residues in the CDR3. From germline, CDR1 is MNHEY and CDR2 SVGAGI. Trimming took off 4 bases at V and 0 bases at J, with 13 bases between the two ends. CDR3 loop: CASSWTGGSSYEQYF. The CDR3 region has the DNA TGTGCCAGCAGTTGGACTGGGGGTTCCTCCTACGAGCAGTACTTC.

The chain is built from TRBV20-1 and TRBJ1-2; D ambiguous. Trimming removed 0 bases from V and 7 bases from J, with 6 bases in between. CDR1 and CDR2 from the germline V gene are DFQATT and SNEGSKA (reference sequence). CDR3 length: 11 amino acids. The CDR3 spells CSARDTTGYTF. The CDR3 DNA is TGCAGTGCTAGAGATACTACTGGCTACACCTTC.

This clone was counted between two and nine times. The CDR3 DNA sequence: TGTGCCTGGTCGACAGGGACCTCTGGAAACACCATATATTTT. This encodes CAWSTGTSGNTIYF. The chain employs TRBV30 and TRBJ1-3, with 7 bases lining up with TRBD1. The CDR3 totals 14 residues. Germline V lookup: CDR1 GTSNPN, CDR2 SVGIG (reference sequence). Trimming removed 5 bases from V and 0 bases from J; junction bases left unmatched: 4.

V usage is TRBV5-6 and J usage is TRBJ2-3, with D possibly being TRBD1 (6 bases). The V end was cut by 0 bases, the J end by 10 bases, with 15 bases between. CDR1 is SGHDT and CDR2 is YYEEEE in the germline V gene. The CDR3 runs to 14 residues. The CDR3 spells CASSLEVVRGSQYF. The CDR3 nucleotides read TGTGCCAGCAGCTTGGAGGTTGTCAGGGGATCGCAGTATTTT.

This clone occurred a few times. This chain uses TRBV7-6 with TRBJ2-7; TRBD2 aligns across 11 bases. V lost 5 bases to trimming and J lost 1 base; unmatched junction nucleotides: 10. Germline assignment: CDR1 SGHVS and CDR2 FNYEAQ. The CDR3 has 17 amino acids. CDR3 in DNA: TGTGCCAGCAGCAGATACTCCGGGACTAGCGGTTCCTACGAGCAGTACTTC. Translating gives CASSRYSGTSGSYEQYF.

A few counts support this clone. This chain links TRBV5-4 with TRBJ2-7, with 8 bases lining up with TRBD1. The trim removed 0 bases at V and 0 bases at J, leaving 2 bases unmatched. Per the germline V gene, CDR1 is SGHNT and CDR2 is YYREEE (reference sequence). The CDR3 has 15 amino acids. This CDR3 is CASSLGQGSSYEQYF. The DNA for the CDR3 is TGTGCCAGCAGCTTGGGACAGGGGAGCTCCTACGAGCAGTACTTC.

This clone was observed a few times. The genes are TRBV11-2 and TRBJ2-2; D uncertain. V was clipped by 3 bases and J by 6 bases, with 5 bases between them. Germline V gene data show CDR1 as SGHAT and CDR2 as FQNNGV. The CDR3 is made up of 12 amino acids. The CDR3 DNA sequence: TGTGCCAGCAGCTTCGCGGCCGGGGAGCTGTTTTTT. Translation gives CASSFAAGELFF.

This clone appeared a few times. Other nucleotide sequences in the sample specify the same CDR3. The rearrangement joins TRBV29-1 to TRBJ1-1; a possible D gene is TRBD1 (5 bases). Per the germline V gene, CDR1 is SQVTM and CDR2 is ANQGSEA. This CDR3 spans 13 amino acids. Deletions cut 3 bases from V and 0 bases from J, with 8 bases between. This CDR3 reads CSVERTMNTEAFF. The DNA of the CDR3 is TGCAGCGTTGAGCGGACAATGAACACTGAAGCTTTCTTT.

This clone was detected only a few times. The chain combines TRBV5-1 with TRBJ2-7; 8 nucleotides agree with TRBD2. The CDR3 has 15 amino acids. Germline values: CDR1 SGHRS, CDR2 YFSETQ. V shed 4 bases and J 5 bases; nucleotides not matched to a gene: 11. CDR3 nucleotides: TGCGCCAGCAGCGCCAGCGGGAGAGCACAGGACGAGCAGTACTTC. Its protein product is CASSASGRAQDEQYF. Together with reference TRBV5-1 and TRBJ2-7, the CDR3 gives the full variable domain: KAGVTQTPRYLIKTRGQQVTLSCSPISGHRSVSWYQQTPGQGLQFLFEYFSETQRNKGNFPGRFSGRQFSNSRSEMNVSTLELGDSALYLCASSASGRAQDEQYFGPGTRLTVT.

This clone occurred a few times. The CDR3 DNA reads TGCGCCAGCAGTCAGGGGGAACTAGCGGGCCCGCAAAGGCAGTACTTC. Its translation is CASSQGELAGPQRQYF. This chain links TRBV23-1 with TRBJ2-7, with TRBD2 matching 9 bases. TRBV23-1 is classed as an ORF, of uncertain function. V lost 3 bases to trimming and J lost 9 bases; unmatched junction nucleotides: 15. The CDR3 length is 16 residues.